The next 25 T cell receptor beta chains were all read from a single sample in a study of T cell responses to AZD1222 COVID-19 vaccine. The repertoire was sequenced with immunoSEQ multiplex PCR; TCRdb's copy has only in-frame clones and lacks some. This sample carries 180,000 or so clones, just over 90% of them seen once, and the ten largest clones take around 1.3%. Here the sequenced sample was peripheral blood, taken 28 days after the second AZD1222 dose. Receptors were obtained from an adult who received the AZD1222 COVID-19 vaccine.

The sample holds one count of this clone. This chain links TRBV6-2 or TRBV6-3 with TRBJ1-1; D ambiguous. The CDR3 has 18 amino acids. Trimming took off 2 bases at V and 0 bases at J, with 19 bases between the two ends. The V gene's germline CDR1 is MNHEY and CDR2 SVGEGT. The CDR3 spells CASSYGRGYLTMNTEAFF. DNA for the CDR3: TGTGCCAGCAGTTACGGGCGGGGTTACCTAACCATGAACACTGAAGCTTTCTTT.

The V and J genes are TRBV15 and TRBJ1-5, with D maybe TRBD1 (5 bases). V lost 0 bases to trimming and J lost 0 bases, with 9 bases between them. The CDR3 is 16 amino acids. Looked up from germline, CDR1 is LNHNV and CDR2 is YYDKDF (reference sequence). CDR3 nucleotides: TGTGCCACCAGCAGAGATTGGGGGTATAGCAATCAGCCCCAGCATTTT. It yields the protein CATSRDWGYSNQPQHF.

The chain carries TRBV6-5 and TRBJ1-2; 8 nucleotides line up with TRBD1. V lost 5 bases, J lost 7 bases, and 9 bases stayed unmatched. Germline CDR1 MNHEY, CDR2 SVGAGI. This CDR3 is built from 14 residues. This CDR3 reads CASSLDRGGGGYTF. CDR3 DNA: TGTGCCAGCAGTCTAGACAGGGGAGGCGGTGGCTACACCTTC.

The chain couples TRBV25-1 to TRBJ1-1; D is ambiguous. Per the germline V gene, CDR1 is MGHDK and CDR2 is SYGVNS. V was clipped by 6 bases and J by 8 bases, with 10 bases between them. This CDR3 is 11 amino acids long. The CDR3 bases are TGTGCCAGCAGGAGCTCGATAGAAGCTTTCTTT. It specifies CASRSSIEAFF.

This clone was seen more than once but under ten times. The chain has TRBV27 and TRBJ2-3, with TRBD2 identical over 9 bases. Germline CDR1 is MNHEY and CDR2 is SMNVEV (reference sequence). The CDR3 has 12 amino acids. The CDR3 region is CGSSGGGDTQYF. Here the CDR3 DNA reads TGTGGGAGTAGCGGGGGAGGAGATACGCAGTATTTT.

Turning to this clone: Relative to the germline gene, one junction end is altered; a read error may explain this. The rearrangement joins TRBV7-7 to TRBJ2-3; 7 bases are a match to TRBD1. The germline V gene has CDR1 SSHAT and CDR2 FNYEAQ (reference sequence). The CDR3 covers 15 residues. The DNA of the CDR3 is TGTGCTAGCAGCCGAGGACAGGCGTTCACAGATACGCAGTATTTT. This sequence encodes CASSRGQAFTDTQYF. The variable domain in full, with the rest retrieved from reference TRBV7-7 and TRBJ2-3, is GAGVSQSPRYKVTKRGQDVTLRCDPISSHATLYWYQQALGQGPEFLTYFNYEAQPDKSGLPSDRFSAERPEGSISTLTIQRTEQRDSAMYRCASSRGQAFTDTQYFGPGTRLTVL.

This rearrangement joins TRBV28 to TRBJ1-2; possibly TRBD1 for D (5 bases). Germline CDR1 MDHEN, CDR2 SYDVKM. The CDR3 runs to 14 residues. With 5 bases removed from V and 3 bases from J, the gap between germline ends came to 13 bases. CDR3 loop: CASSLGGFDYGYTF. DNA of the CDR3: TGTGCCAGCAGTCTGGGGGGGTTCGACTATGGCTACACCTTC.

The chain joins TRBV5-8 to TRBJ1-1, with D tentatively TRBD1 (5 bases). Germline values: CDR1 SGHTS, CDR2 YDEGEE. The V end lost 3 bases, the J end lost 5 bases, and 8 bases lay between the germline ends. The CDR3 runs 12 residues. CDR3 DNA: TGTGCCAGCAGCTACGGGGGGACTGAAGCTTTCTTT. Translated: CASSYGGTEAFF.

As to this clone: Other DNA sequences in the sample encode the same CDR3. The chain carries TRBV2 and TRBJ2-5; D unresolved. The length of the CDR3 is 11 residues. CDR1 and CDR2 from the germline V gene are SNHLY and FYNNEI. Trimming took 3 bases from V and 4 from J, leaving 3 bases between them. CDR3 nucleotide sequence: TGTGCCAGCAGTGAGTCAGAGACCCAGTACTTC. This translates into CASSESETQYF.

The rearrangement uses TRBV9 and TRBJ2-5, with D perhaps being TRBD1 or TRBD2 (7 bases each). Looked up from germline, CDR1 is SGDLS and CDR2 is YYNGEE. CDR3 length: 16 amino acids. Deletions cut 4 bases from V and 5 bases from J, with 21 bases between. In DNA, the CDR3 is TGTGCCAGCAGCCCCCGCCGACAGGGAGGGAGTGAGACCCAGTACTTC. Encoded protein: CASSPRRQGGSETQYF.

CDR3 loop: CASSPDGVGYTF. As DNA, the CDR3 is TGTGCCAGCTCACCCGACGGGGTTGGCTACACCTTC. The chain carries TRBV18 and TRBJ1-2; D gene uncertain. CDR3 size: 12 residues. CDR1 and CDR2 (germline): KGHSH, LQKENI. V lost 3 bases and J lost 7, with 9 bases in between.

This chain links TRBV9 with TRBJ2-2, with D possibly being TRBD1 (5 bases). Looked up from germline, CDR1 is SGDLS and CDR2 is YYNGEE. CDR3 length: 15 amino acids. Trimming took off 6 bases at V and 2 bases at J, with 14 bases between the two ends. CDR3 protein: CASKSHGANTGELFF. CDR3 in DNA: TGTGCCAGCAAATCTCATGGGGCAAACACCGGGGAGCTGTTTTTT.

The chain has TRBV15 and TRBJ1-2, with 10 bases identical to TRBD1. This CDR3 is built from 14 residues. Germline V gives CDR1 LNHNV, CDR2 YYDKDF (reference sequence). The ends lost 2 bases at V and 6 bases at J; junction bases unmatched: 3. The CDR3 coding sequence is TGTGCCACCAGCAGACGACAGGGGGCGGATGGCTACACCTTC. Protein sequence: CATSRRQGADGYTF.

The rearrangement uses TRBV27 and TRBJ1-5; a possible D gene is TRBD1 (6 bases). Trimming took 3 bases from V and 2 from J, leaving 14 bases between them. The germline CDR1 and CDR2 sequences are MNHEY and SMNVEV (reference sequence). The CDR3 loop spans 16 amino acids. The CDR3 bases are TGTGCCAGCAGTTTTGGGGGGGGCGCCGGCAATCAGCCCCAGCATTTT. Translating it yields CASSFGGGAGNQPQHF.

The genes are TRBV7-9 and TRBJ2-7, with 9 bases matching TRBD2. Germline lookup yields CDR1 SEHNR and CDR2 FQNEAQ (reference sequence). The length of the CDR3 is 15 residues. V was clipped by 1 base and J by 2 bases; unmatched bases: 3. The CDR3 sequence: CASSLDAGGAYEQYF. The CDR3 nucleotides are TGTGCCAGCAGCTTAGATGCGGGAGGGGCCTACGAGCAGTACTTC.

The chain employs TRBV7-9 and TRBJ1-1; D may be TRBD1 (6 bases). Trimming stripped 5 bases from V and 4 bases from J, with 14 bases between. Germline CDR1 is SEHNR and CDR2 is FQNEAQ (reference sequence). The CDR3 runs 14 residues. CDR3 residues: CASSPPGGGTEAFF. The CDR3 DNA sequence: TGTGCCAGCAGCCCACCCGGGGGCGGCACTGAAGCTTTCTTT.

This sequence joins TRBV5-6 and TRBJ2-3; 10 bases are shared with TRBD2. V trimming: 4 bases; J trimming: 2 bases; junction bases outside the gene matches: 10. The CDR3 extends over 17 amino acids. The V gene's germline CDR1 is SGHDT and CDR2 YYEEEE. The CDR3 DNA reads as TGTGCCAGCAGCGAAGGACTAGCGGAGCTATACACAGATACGCAGTATTTT. Translated, it gives CASSEGLAELYTDTQYF.

This chain links TRBV14 with TRBJ2-5, with D tentatively TRBD2 (5 bases). V was clipped by 3 bases and J by 1 base, with 9 bases between them. The germline CDR1 and CDR2 sequences are SGHDN and FVKESK. The CDR3 length is 14 residues. CDR3 in DNA: TGTGCCAGCAGCCACCGGGGTCGCCAAGAGACCCAGTACTTC. It yields the protein CASSHRGRQETQYF.

The chain combines TRBV7-9 with TRBJ2-5; D possibly corresponds to TRBD2 (6 bases). The germline V and J ends were trimmed by 11 bases and 0 bases, with 7 bases remaining between them. CDR1 SEHNR and CDR2 FQNEAQ come from the germline V gene (reference sequence). The CDR3 consists of 11 residues. The CDR3 DNA sequence: TGTGCCGGGGGGTACCAAGAGACCCAGTACTTC. Amino acids: CAGGYQETQYF. Supplemented by reference TRBV7-9 and TRBJ2-5, the full variable domain reads DTGVSQNPRHKITKRGQNVTFRCDPISEHNRLYWYRQTLGQGPEFLTYFQNEAQLEKSRLLSDRFSAERPKGSFSTLEIQRTEQGDSAMYLCAGGYQETQYFGPGTRLLVL.

This clone came up a few times. The rearrangement links TRBV12-5 to TRBJ2-2; D is ambiguous. The length of the CDR3 is 13 residues. Germline CDR1 and CDR2: LGHNT and FRNRAP. V was trimmed by 0 bases and J by 6 bases, leaving 5 bases between them. CDR3 loop: CASGLVPAGELFF. In nucleotides, the CDR3 is TGTGCTAGTGGTTTGGTTCCAGCCGGGGAGCTGTTTTTT.

This chain links TRBV18 with TRBJ2-2, with D unresolved. The V and J ends lost 2 bases and 4 bases respectively, with 5 bases between them. Germline V gene sequence: CDR1 KGHSH, CDR2 LQKENI. The CDR3 is made up of 13 amino acids. Here the CDR3 reads CASSPVSTGELFF. For the CDR3, the DNA is TGTGCCAGCTCACCAGTGTCCACCGGGGAGCTGTTTTTT.

The rearrangement uses TRBV27 and TRBJ2-1; 10 bases map to TRBD1. V was pared by 6 bases and J by 7 bases, with 12 bases of the junction left unmatched. The germline V gene has CDR1 MNHEY and CDR2 SMNVEV (reference sequence). There are 16 residues in the CDR3. CDR3 coding DNA: TGTGCCAGCAGCCGGGGGGACAGGGGAGTTGCGAATGAGCAGTTCTTC. Protein sequence: CASSRGDRGVANEQFF.

The rearrangement links TRBV5-1 to TRBJ2-2, with D possibly matching TRBD2 (5 bases). Deletions cut 6 bases from V and 5 bases from J, with 14 bases between. The CDR3 runs 14 residues. Germline lookup yields CDR1 SGHRS and CDR2 YFSETQ. The CDR3 nucleotides are TGCGCCAGCACCCTATCGGGGAAGACCGGGGAGCTGTTTTTT. Translating gives CASTLSGKTGELFF.

This clone was counted between two and nine times. This sequence joins TRBV19 and TRBJ1-1, with no clear D. The CDR3 has 15 residues. Germline assignment: CDR1 LNHDA and CDR2 SQIVND (reference sequence). V lost 6 bases, J lost 1 base, and 15 bases lay in between. As DNA, the CDR3 is TGTGCCAGTAGCTTCATGGATAGACCGAACACTGAAGCTTTCTTT. Translation gives CASSFMDRPNTEAFF.

The chain links TRBV28 to TRBJ2-3; 10 bases agree with TRBD2. The germline CDR1 and CDR2 sequences are MDHEN and SYDVKM. Trimming removed 2 bases from V and 1 base from J; junction bases left unmatched: 6. The CDR3 has 17 residues. The CDR3: CASSLLAGEAGTDTQYF. Written as DNA, the CDR3 is TGTGCCAGCAGTTTACTAGCGGGAGAGGCAGGCACAGATACGCAGTATTTT.